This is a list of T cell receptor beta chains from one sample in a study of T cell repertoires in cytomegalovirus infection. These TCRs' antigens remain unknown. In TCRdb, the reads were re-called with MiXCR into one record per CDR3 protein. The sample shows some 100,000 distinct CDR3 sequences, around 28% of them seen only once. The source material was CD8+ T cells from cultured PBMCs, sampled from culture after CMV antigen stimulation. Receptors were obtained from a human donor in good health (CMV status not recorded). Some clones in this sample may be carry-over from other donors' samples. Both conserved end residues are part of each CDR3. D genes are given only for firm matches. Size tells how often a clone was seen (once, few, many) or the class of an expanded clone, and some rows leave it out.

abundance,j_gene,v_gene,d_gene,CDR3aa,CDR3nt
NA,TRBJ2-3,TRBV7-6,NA,CASSLAESTDTQYF,TGTGCCAGCAGCTTAGCGGAGAGCACAGATACGCAGTATTTT
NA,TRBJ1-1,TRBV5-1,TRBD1,CASSERTGVGTEAFF,TGCGCCAGCAGCGAACGGACAGGGGTGGGGACTGAAGCTTTCTTT
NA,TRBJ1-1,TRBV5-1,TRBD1,CASSLVGRGVEAFF,TGCGCCAGCAGCTTGGTCGGCAGGGGGGTTGAAGCTTTCTTT
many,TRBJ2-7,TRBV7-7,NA,CASSLGIGADEQYF,TGTGCCAGCAGCTTAGGTATAGGGGCTGACGAGCAGTACTTC
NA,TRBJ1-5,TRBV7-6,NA,CASSLVSTARNSNQPQHF,TGTGCCAGCAGCTTAGTTTCAACAGCCCGAAATAGCAATCAGCCCCAGCATTTT
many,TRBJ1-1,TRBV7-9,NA,CASSPWGNSNTEAFF,TGTGCCAGCAGCCCCTGGGGCAACTCGAACACTGAAGCTTTCTTT
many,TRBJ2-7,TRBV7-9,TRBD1,CASSLEAGTALEQYF,TGTGCCAGCAGCTTAGAGGCCGGGACAGCCTTAGAGCAGTACTTC
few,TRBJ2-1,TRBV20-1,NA,CSASEMRGGLDEQFF,TGCAGTGCTAGCGAAATGAGGGGGGGCCTGGATGAGCAGTTCTTC
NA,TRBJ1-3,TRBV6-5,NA,CASGEGGNTIYF,TGTGCCAGCGGTGAGGGGGGAAACACCATATATTTT
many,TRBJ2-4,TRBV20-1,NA,CSAREGNQNIQYF,TGCAGTGCTAGAGAGGGGAACCAAAACATTCAGTACTTC
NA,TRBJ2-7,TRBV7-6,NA,CATSTPKGGVSYEQYF,TGTGCCACCAGCACTCCTAAGGGGGGCGTATCCTACGAGCAGTACTTC
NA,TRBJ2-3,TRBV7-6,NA,CASSPEGLSDTQYF,TGTGCCAGCAGCCCCGAGGGCCTTTCGGATACGCAGTATTTT
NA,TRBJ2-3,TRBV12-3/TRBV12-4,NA,CASSQGGTQYF,TGTGCCAGCAGTCAGGGGGGGACGCAGTATTTT
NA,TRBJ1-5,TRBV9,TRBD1,CASSQGAGQPQHF,TGTGCCAGCAGCCAGGGGGCGGGTCAGCCCCAGCATTTT
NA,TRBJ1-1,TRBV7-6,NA,CASSLMVNTEAFF,TGTGCCAGCAGCTTGATGGTGAACACTGAAGCTTTCTTT
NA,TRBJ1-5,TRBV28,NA,CASSLGQGIGNQPQHF,TGTGCCAGCAGTTTAGGGCAGGGGATAGGCAATCAGCCCCAGCATTTT
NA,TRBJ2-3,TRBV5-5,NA,CASNLGFGGPDTQYF,TGTGCCAGCAACTTGGGGTTCGGGGGCCCAGATACGCAGTATTTT
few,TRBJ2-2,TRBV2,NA,CASSDGGHTGELFF,TGTGCCAGCAGTGACGGGGGCCACACCGGGGAGCTGTTTTTT
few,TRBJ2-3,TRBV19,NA,CASSIRLADTQYF,TGTGCCAGTAGTATACGTCTCGCCGATACGCAGTATTTT
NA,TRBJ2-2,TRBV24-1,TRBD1,CATSRGQGMNTGELFF,TGTGCCACCAGTCGGGGACAGGGCATGAACACCGGGGAGCTGTTTTTT
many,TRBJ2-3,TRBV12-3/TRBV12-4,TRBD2,CASSPRRLAATDTQYF,TGTGCCAGCAGTCCAAGGAGACTAGCCGCCACAGATACGCAGTATTTT
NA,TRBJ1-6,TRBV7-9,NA,CASSLPENSPLHF,TGTGCCAGCAGCTTACCGGAAAATTCACCCCTCCACTTT
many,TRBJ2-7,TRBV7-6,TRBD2,CASSWGGSSYEQYF,TGTGCCAGCAGCTGGGGGGGAAGCTCCTACGAGCAGTACTTC
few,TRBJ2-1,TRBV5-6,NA,CASSTAGLLLVADEQFF,TGTGCCAGCAGCACAGCCGGACTATTGCTAGTAGCTGATGAGCAGTTCTTC
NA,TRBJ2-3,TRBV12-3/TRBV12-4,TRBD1,CASSLRGQGLDTQYF,TGTGCCAGCAGTTTAAGGGGACAGGGATTAGATACGCAGTATTTT
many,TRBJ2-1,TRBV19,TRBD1,CASSRQGNEQFF,TGTGCCAGTAGTAGACAGGGCAATGAGCAGTTCTTC
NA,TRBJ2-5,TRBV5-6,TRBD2,CASSWVSGLAGDAQETQYF,TGTGCCAGCAGCTGGGTGTCGGGACTAGCGGGGGACGCCCAAGAGACCCAGTACTTC
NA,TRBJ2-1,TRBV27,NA,CASSFGVEQFF,TGTGCCAGCAGTTTTGGTGTTGAGCAGTTCTTC
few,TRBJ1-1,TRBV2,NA,CASNDDRGGGTEAFF,TGTGCCAGCAACGACGATCGGGGAGGCGGGACTGAAGCTTTCTTT
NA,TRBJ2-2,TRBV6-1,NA,CASSYPPSGGELFF,TGTGCCAGCAGTTATCCCCCATCGGGCGGGGAGCTGTTTTTT
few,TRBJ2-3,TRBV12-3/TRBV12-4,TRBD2,CASSARGGSTDTQYF,TGTGCCAGCAGTGCCCGGGGGGGCAGCACAGATACGCAGTATTTT
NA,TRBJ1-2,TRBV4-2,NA,CASSHPLAEHRNYGYTF,TGTGCCAGCAGCCATCCCCTGGCCGAACATAGGAACTATGGCTACACCTTC
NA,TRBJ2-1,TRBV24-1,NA,CATSDLGNEQFF,TGTGCCACCAGTGATTTGGGGAATGAGCAGTTCTTC
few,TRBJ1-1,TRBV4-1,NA,CASSHQGTALEAFF,TGCGCCAGCAGCCATCAGGGCACTGCCTTGGAAGCTTTCTTT
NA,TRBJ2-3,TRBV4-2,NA,CASAGAGTDTQYF,TGTGCCAGCGCCGGGGCCGGCACAGATACGCAGTATTTT
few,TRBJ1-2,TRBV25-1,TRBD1,CASSATGETNYGYTF,TGTGCCAGCTCCGCGACAGGGGAGACTAACTATGGCTACACCTTC
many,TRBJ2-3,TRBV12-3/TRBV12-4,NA,CASSYGGSPSGTQYF,TGTGCCAGCAGTTACGGAGGTTCTCCCTCGGGTACGCAGTATTTT
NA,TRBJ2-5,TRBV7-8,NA,CASSFGTRGQETQYF,TGTGCCAGCAGCTTCGGGACACGGGGCCAAGAGACCCAGTACTTC
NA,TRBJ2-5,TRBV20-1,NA,CSASIWGKNQETQYF,TGCAGTGCTAGTATATGGGGGAAGAACCAAGAGACCCAGTACTTC
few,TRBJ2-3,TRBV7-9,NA,CASSPFALAPFTDTQYF,TGTGCCAGCAGTCCCTTTGCGTTAGCCCCTTTCACAGATACGCAGTATTTT
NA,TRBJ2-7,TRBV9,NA,CASNRGGNEQYF,TGTGCCAGCAACAGAGGGGGGAACGAGCAGTACTTC
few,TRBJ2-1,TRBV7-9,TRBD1,CASREGTVYNEQFF,TGTGCCAGCAGGGAAGGGACAGTATACAATGAGCAGTTCTTC
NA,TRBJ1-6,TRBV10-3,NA,CAISESDLSYNSPLHF,TGTGCCATCAGTGAGTCGGACCTCTCCTATAATTCACCCCTCCACTTT
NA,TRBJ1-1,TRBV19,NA,CASSISWGGLTEAFF,TGTGCCAGTAGTATTAGTTGGGGGGGATTGACTGAAGCTTTCTTT
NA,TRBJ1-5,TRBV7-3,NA,CASSIWPGQPQHF,TGTGCCAGCAGCATATGGCCGGGACAGCCCCAGCATTTT
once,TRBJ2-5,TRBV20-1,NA,CSAPRETQYF,TGCAGTGCCCCGCGAGAGACCCAGTACTTC
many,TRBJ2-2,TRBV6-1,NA,CASRNTGELFF,TGTGCCAGTCGGAACACCGGGGAGCTGTTTTTT
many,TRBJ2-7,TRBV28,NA,CASSLGTGSYEQYF,TGTGCCAGCAGTCTCGGGACCGGGTCCTACGAGCAGTACTTC
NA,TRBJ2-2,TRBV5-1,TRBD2,CASSPAGGPTGELFF,TGCGCCAGCAGCCCAGCGGGGGGGCCCACCGGGGAGCTGTTTTTT
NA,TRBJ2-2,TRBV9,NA,CASSHSSLELFF,TGTGCCAGCAGCCATTCTAGCTTGGAGCTGTTTTTT
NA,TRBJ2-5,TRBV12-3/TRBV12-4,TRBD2,CASSLASGSQETQYF,TGTGCCAGCAGTTTAGCTAGCGGGTCTCAAGAGACCCAGTACTTC
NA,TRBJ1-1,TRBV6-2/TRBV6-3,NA,CASSYGRGGNTEAFF,TGTGCCAGCAGTTACGGCAGGGGTGGAAACACTGAAGCTTTCTTT
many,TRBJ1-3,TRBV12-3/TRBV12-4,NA,CASSSKSGYSGNTIYF,TGTGCCAGCAGCTCCAAATCGGGGTACTCTGGAAACACCATATATTTT
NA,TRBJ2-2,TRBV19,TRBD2,CASRSGAHTGELFF,TGTGCCAGTAGGAGCGGGGCGCACACCGGGGAGCTGTTTTTT
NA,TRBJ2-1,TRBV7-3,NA,CASSSSGDFYNEQFF,TGTGCCAGCAGCTCCAGCGGAGACTTTTACAATGAGCAGTTCTTC
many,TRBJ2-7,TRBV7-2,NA,CASSPSGYEQYF,TGTGCCAGCAGCCCCTCAGGGTACGAGCAGTACTTC
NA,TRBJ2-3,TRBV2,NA,CASSGGPVPHTDTQYF,TGTGCCAGCAGTGGGGGACCCGTCCCTCACACAGATACGCAGTATTTT
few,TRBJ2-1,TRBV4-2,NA,CASSSPEGGGPLRPFF,TGTGCCAGCAGCTCCCCGGAGGGGGGGGGGCCCCTTAGACCGTTCTTC
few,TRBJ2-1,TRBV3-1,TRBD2,CASSHGLAGTEPVHNEQFF,TGTGCCAGCAGTCATGGTTTAGCGGGAACCGAACCGGTACACAATGAGCAGTTCTTC
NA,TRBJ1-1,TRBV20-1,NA,CSARHPKHVMNTEAFF,TGCAGTGCTCGACACCCTAAACACGTCATGAACACTGAAGCTTTCTTT